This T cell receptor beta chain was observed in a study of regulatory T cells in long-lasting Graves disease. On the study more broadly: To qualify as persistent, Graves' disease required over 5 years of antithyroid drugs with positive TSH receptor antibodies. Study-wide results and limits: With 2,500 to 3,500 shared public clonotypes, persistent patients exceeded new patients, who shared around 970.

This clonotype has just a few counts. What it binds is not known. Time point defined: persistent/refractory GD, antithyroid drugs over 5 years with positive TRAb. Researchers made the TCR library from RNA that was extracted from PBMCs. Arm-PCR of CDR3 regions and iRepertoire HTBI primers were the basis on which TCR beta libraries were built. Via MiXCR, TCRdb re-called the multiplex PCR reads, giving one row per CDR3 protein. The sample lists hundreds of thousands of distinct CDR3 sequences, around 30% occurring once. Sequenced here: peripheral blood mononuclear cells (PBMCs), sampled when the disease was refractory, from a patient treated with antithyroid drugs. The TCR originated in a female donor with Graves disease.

The CDR3 region has the DNA TGTGCCAGCAGGATGACAGGGGGAAATGGCTACACCTTC. This codes for CASRMTGGNGYTF. This sequence joins TRBV2 and TRBJ1-2, with 9 nucleotides matching TRBD1. After removal of 6 bases from V and 6 bases from J, the junction contained 5 bases not matched to a gene. The CDR3 is 13 amino acids. The germline V gene has CDR1 SNHLY and CDR2 FYNNEI.